These 20 T cell receptor beta chains were sequenced from one sample in a study of blood T cell repertoires in COVID-19. TCRdb keeps only in-frame clones here, not all; method: immunoSEQ multiplex PCR. The profile shows approximately 210,000 clones, about 88% of them singletons. The sample was peripheral blood. Source of these receptors: a man in his 70s with acute or convalescent COVID-19.

This clone has a single count. The J gene is TRBJ2-1, the V gene TRBV5-4; D gene ambiguous. Germline lookup yields CDR1 SGHNT and CDR2 YYREEE (reference sequence). V was clipped by 4 bases and J by 0 bases, with 14 bases between them. The CDR3 is 16 residues long. The CDR3 loop is CASSPAWARSYNEQFF. Written as DNA, the CDR3 is TGTGCCAGCAGCCCCGCCTGGGCGCGCTCCTACAATGAGCAGTTCTTC. Filled out from reference TRBV5-4 and TRBJ2-1, the complete variable domain reads ETGVTQSPTHLIKTRGQQVTLRCSSQSGHNTVSWYQQALGQGPQFIFQYYREEENGRGNFPPRFSGLQFPNYSSELNVNALELDDSALYLCASSPAWARSYNEQFFGPGTRLTVL.

This chain connects TRBV7-9 to TRBJ1-4, with TRBD1 matching 7 bases. Germline V gene sequence: CDR1 SEHNR, CDR2 FQNEAQ (reference sequence). The V segment lost 2 bases and the J segment 5 bases; nucleotides outside the gene matches: 5. The CDR3 consists of 15 residues. Here the CDR3 DNA reads TGTGCCAGCAGCTTAACGGGGACAGCAAATGAAAAACTGTTTTTT. Its protein product is CASSLTGTANEKLFF.

V gene TRBV19 combines with J gene TRBJ1-1; D perhaps matches TRBD1 (5 bases). The germline CDR1 and CDR2 sequences are LNHDA and SQIVND (reference sequence). CDR3 size: 16 residues. Trimming left V 2 bases short and J 4 bases short, with 17 bases between. The CDR3 is CASSIRGLMVSTEAFF. The CDR3 DNA reads TGTGCCAGTAGTATAAGGGGACTAATGGTAAGCACTGAAGCTTTCTTT.

This rearrangement joins TRBV6-5 to TRBJ2-7; perhaps TRBD1 as D (6 bases). With 6 bases removed from V and 4 bases from J, the gap between germline ends came to 19 bases. The CDR3 contains 15 residues. Germline CDR1 MNHEY, CDR2 SVGAGI. CDR3 bases: TGTGCCAGCAGGGCCACAGGGACCATTGGGTACGAGCAGTACTTC. Amino acid sequence: CASRATGTIGYEQYF.

The chain carries TRBV10-3 and TRBJ2-7, with TRBD2 matching 7 bases. This CDR3 is built from 16 residues. The V gene end was trimmed by 2 bases and the J gene end by 0 bases; junction bases not matched to a gene: 7. The germline CDR1 and CDR2 sequences are ENHRY and SYGVKD. The CDR3 DNA reads as TGTGCCATCAGTGAGCCAGGACTAGGCAGCTCCTACGAGCAGTACTTC. Residues: CAISEPGLGSSYEQYF.

The chain employs TRBV19 and TRBJ2-5; D might be TRBD2 (6 bases). The germline CDR1 and CDR2 sequences are LNHDA and SQIVND (reference sequence). The CDR3 sequence is 15 residues long. With 7 bases removed from V and 1 base from J, the gap between germline ends came to 16 bases. In DNA, the CDR3 is TGTGCCAGTACCCCGTACGGGGGTAGCCAAGAGACCCAGTACTTC. This translates into CASTPYGGSQETQYF.

The rearrangement links TRBV5-6 to TRBJ1-1, with a weak D call TRBD1 (6 bases). The CDR3 contains 17 residues. V was clipped by 5 bases and J by 1 base, with 21 bases between them. The germline V gene has CDR1 SGHDT and CDR2 YYEEEE. As DNA, the CDR3 is TGTGCCAGCAGTCTTACTCGGGGGGGCACGGGGAACACTGAAGCTTTCTTT. As protein: CASSLTRGGTGNTEAFF. Complete variable domain (other parts from reference TRBV5-6 and TRBJ1-1): DAGVTQSPTHLIKTRGQQVTLRCSPKSGHDTVSWYQQALGQGPQFIFQYYEEEERQRGNFPDRFSGHQFPNYSSELNVNALLLGDSALYLCASSLTRGGTGNTEAFFGQGTRLTVV.

The V and J genes are TRBV27 and TRBJ1-2; D gene unclear. Trimming pared 3 bases from V and 3 bases from J, leaving 11 bases between. The CDR3 is 14 amino acids. Germline V gene data show CDR1 as MNHEY and CDR2 as SMNVEV (reference sequence). The CDR3 here is CASSFREKDYGYTF. In DNA, the CDR3 is TGTGCCAGCAGTTTCCGGGAAAAGGACTATGGCTACACCTTC.

This clone appeared once. The chain has TRBV3-1 (or the pseudogene TRBV3-2) and TRBJ2-2; D perhaps matches TRBD1 (5 bases). Per germline, CDR1 LGHDT and CDR2 YNNKEL (reference sequence). CDR3 size: 18 residues. Trimming took off 0 bases at V and 5 bases at J, with 19 bases between the two ends. The CDR3 protein is CASSQDVRGSGWTGELFF. The DNA for the CDR3 is TGTGCCAGCAGCCAAGACGTTAGGGGCTCGGGTTGGACCGGGGAGCTGTTTTTT.

V is TRBV3-1 (or the pseudogene TRBV3-2) and J is TRBJ2-7, with 13 bases fitting TRBD2. V lost 0 bases, J lost 4 bases, and 15 bases stayed unmatched. Germline V gives CDR1 LGHDT, CDR2 YNNKEL (reference sequence). This CDR3 has 20 residues. CDR3 in DNA: TGTGCCAGCAGCCAAGAGCCCCAGGGGGGCAGGACTAGCGGGAGTTACGAGCAGTACTTC. Its translation: CASSQEPQGGRTSGSYEQYF.

This chain connects TRBV4-3 to TRBJ2-7, with D perhaps TRBD1 (6 bases). The ends were cut back, 4 bases at V and 0 bases at J, with 10 bases in the middle. CDR1 and CDR2 (germline): LGHNA, YSLEER. CDR3 length: 14 residues. The CDR3 bases are TGCGCCAGCAGCCCCGGGACAAACTCCTACGAGCAGTACTTC. Protein sequence: CASSPGTNSYEQYF.

The chain links TRBV5-1 to TRBJ2-2, with a possible D match to TRBD2 (5 bases). The V and J ends lost 0 bases and 5 bases respectively, with 8 bases between them. Germline V CDR1 and CDR2: SGHRS, YFSETQ. There are 14 residues in the CDR3. The CDR3 spells CASSLEGVTGELFF. CDR3 in DNA: TGCGCCAGCAGCTTGGAGGGAGTAACCGGGGAGCTGTTTTTT.

The chain joins TRBV7-2 to TRBJ2-7, with 10 positions matching TRBD2. The CDR3 consists of 15 residues. The germline V gene has CDR1 SGHTA and CDR2 FQGNSA. The J segment lost 0 bases and the V segment lost 5 bases, leaving 4 bases of the junction unmatched. In DNA, the CDR3 is TGTGCCAGCAGCCGGACTAGCGGAAGCTCCTACGAGCAGTACTTC. It encodes CASSRTSGSSYEQYF.

The chain has TRBV5-1 and TRBJ2-2, with 9 bases matching TRBD1. Looked up from germline, CDR1 is SGHRS and CDR2 is YFSETQ. The CDR3 consists of 17 residues. V lost 0 bases to trimming and J lost 0 bases; unmatched junction nucleotides: 3. The CDR3 protein is CASSLVGTGTNTGELFF. The CDR3, as DNA: TGCGCCAGCAGCTTGGTCGGGACAGGGACGAACACCGGGGAGCTGTTTTTT.

The chain links TRBV19 to TRBJ1-5; no reliable D call. The CDR3 loop spans 14 amino acids. V was trimmed by 10 bases and J by 1 base, leaving 14 bases between them. Germline CDR1 LNHDA, CDR2 SQIVND (reference sequence). CDR3 region: CATHFPGSNQPQHF. The CDR3 nucleotides are TGTGCCACCCATTTTCCCGGGAGCAATCAGCCCCAGCATTTT.

The chain carries TRBV5-1 and TRBJ2-1; D gene ambiguous. Trimming removed 0 bases at V and 4 bases at J, with 11 bases between. The CDR3 sequence is 15 residues long. CDR1 and CDR2 from the germline V gene are SGHRS and YFSETQ. The CDR3 region has the DNA TGCGCCAGCAGCTTGGTCGGTAGCCGATACAATGAGCAGTTCTTC. Translated, it gives CASSLVGSRYNEQFF.

The chain joins TRBV5-6 to TRBJ1-6, with a possible D match to TRBD1 (5 bases). V was shortened by 1 base and J by 1 base, with 9 bases between the two germline ends. Germline loops: CDR1 SGHDT, CDR2 YYEEEE. The CDR3 totals 16 residues. The CDR3 here is CASSLHRQSYNSPLHF. For the CDR3, the DNA is TGTGCCAGCAGCTTGCACCGACAGTCCTATAATTCACCCCTCCACTTT.

This clone was counted once. The rearrangement links TRBV29-1 to TRBJ1-5; D remains unclear. The CDR3 has 13 residues. Trimming removed 4 bases from V and 2 bases from J, with 9 bases in between. The germline gives CDR1 SQVTM, CDR2 ANQGSEA. The CDR3 nucleotides are TGCAGCGTTGCACCCGGGGGCAATCAGCCCCAGCATTTT. Its protein product is CSVAPGGNQPQHF.

The chain uses TRBV29-1 and TRBJ1-4, with a weak D call TRBD1 (5 bases). The CDR3 loop spans 14 amino acids. CDR1 and CDR2 from the germline V gene are SQVTM and ANQGSEA. V was cut by 4 bases and J by 4 bases, with 13 bases left in between. CDR3 nucleotide sequence: TGCAGCGTTGCCGGCCAGGGAAATAATGAAAAACTGTTTTTT. It is translated as CSVAGQGNNEKLFF.

The chain is built from TRBV3-1 (or the pseudogene TRBV3-2) and TRBJ2-2; no firm D call. With 0 bases removed from V and 5 bases from J, the gap between germline ends came to 13 bases. The CDR3 is made up of 16 amino acids. Looked up from germline, CDR1 is LGHDT and CDR2 is YNNKEL (reference sequence). The DNA of the CDR3 is TGTGCCAGCAGCCAAGAAGCCCCCCCGAGGACCGGGGAGCTGTTTTTT. Its protein is CASSQEAPPRTGELFF.